What follows describes a single T cell receptor (beta chain). The antigen remains undetermined. Profiling relied on immunoSEQ multiplex PCR, and the TCRdb table lists in-frame clones only, not all of them. This table holds about 120,000 clones, roughly four fifths found once. The data originate from a study of T cell responses to AZD1222 COVID-19 vaccine. Study-level points and caveats: Reports say nearly half of spike-specific TCRs go after unmutated variant regions. The sample set comprised mostly white British donors with more females, and clonal diversity was possibly underestimated. Sampling that yielded the repertoires occurred only after the peak T cell response.

This sequence was found in an adult in good health. The input for sequencing was peripheral blood, taken on day 0 of AZD1222 vaccination.

The CDR3 is CASSREQGVNYGYTF. The CDR3, as DNA: TGTGCCAGCAGCCGAGAACAGGGAGTGAACTATGGCTACACCTTC. The chain has TRBV3-1 (or the pseudogene TRBV3-2) and TRBJ1-2; TRBD1 might be the D (6 bases). The CDR3 has 15 residues. Germline assignment: CDR1 LGHDT and CDR2 YNNKEL (reference sequence). V was shortened by 4 bases and J by 2 bases, with 14 bases between the two germline ends.